These T cell receptor beta chains were read from a single sample in a study of blood T cell repertoires in COVID-19. Data came from immunoSEQ multiplex PCR; TCRdb stores just in-frame clones and leaves some out. The sample shows 200,000 to 300,000 clones, 88% of them seen only once. Sequences were obtained from peripheral blood. Receptors were obtained from a human donor in a cohort sampled during active COVID-19. CDR3s include the opening cysteine and the closing phenylalanine or tryptophan. D genes are given only for firm matches. Not every row has a clone size; where given, it reads once, few, many or a size class.

>TRBJ2-7|TRBD2|.|16|TRBV5-1
TGCGCCAGCAGCCCGAGACTAGCGGGGAGAGCCTACGAGCAGTACTTC
CASSPRLAGRAYEQYF
>TRBJ1-4|.|.|13|TRBV15
TGTGCCACCAAGGACATATTTAATGAAAAACTGTTTTTT
CATKDIFNEKLFF
>TRBJ1-5|.|few|13|TRBV19
TGTGCCAGTAGTAACCCCGGCGGGCAGCCCCAGCATTTT
CASSNPGGQPQHF
>TRBJ1-1|.|.|14|TRBV6-5
TGTGCCAGCAGCTCCGGGGGAGTGAACACTGAAGCTTTCTTT
CASSSGGVNTEAFF
>TRBJ1-2|.|.|14|TRBV9
TGTGCCAGCAGCGCGCCCCCCGGTAACTATGGCTACACCTTC
CASSAPPGNYGYTF
>TRBJ2-7|TRBD1|few|16|TRBV7-9
TGTGCCAGCAGCTCGCGTCCCGGGACAGGGGATCACGAGCAGTACTTC
CASSSRPGTGDHEQYF
>TRBJ2-1|.|.|17|TRBV18
TGTGCCAGCTCACCTCTAACGTCAGGGTTTAGTCACAATGAGCAGTTCTTC
CASSPLTSGFSHNEQFF
>TRBJ1-2|TRBD1|once|13|TRBV9
TGTGCCAGCAGCCGGGGACAGGGGGCTGGCTACACCTTC
CASSRGQGAGYTF
>TRBJ2-7|.|.|14|TRBV19
TGTGCCAGTAGGCCTGTTCAGGGTCGGAGCGAGCAGTACTTC
CASRPVQGRSEQYF
>TRBJ1-1|.|many|13|TRBV18
TGTGCCAGCTCCCTACAGGTGAACACTGAAGCTTTCTTT
CASSLQVNTEAFF
>TRBJ2-7|TRBD2|once|15|TRBV4-2
TGTGCCAGCAGCCTCCAGCCCTCGGGGGGCTACGAGCAGTACTTC
CASSLQPSGGYEQYF
>TRBJ1-2|.|.|11|TRBV20-1
TGCAGTGCTAGGCAGTCCTATGGCTACACCTTC
CSARQSYGYTF
>TRBJ2-1|TRBD2|.|15|TRBV27
TGTGCCAGCAGTTTCGGGGGGGCCCCCTACAATGAGCAGTTCTTC
CASSFGGAPYNEQFF
>TRBJ1-1|.|.|13|TRBV10-2
TGCGCCAGCAGTGAGTCGGGGGCCAGTGAAGCTTTCTTT
CASSESGASEAFF
>TRBJ1-5|.|.|15|TRBV3-1/TRBV3-2
TGTGCCAGCAGCCCTGGAGACGAATTGAATCAGCCCCAGCATTTT
CASSPGDELNQPQHF
>TRBJ2-1|TRBD2|once|12|TRBV12-3/TRBV12-4
TGTGCCAGCAGTTGGGGACTAGAATCTAGGTTCTTC
CASSWGLESRFF
>TRBJ2-1|.|.|14|TRBV15
TGTGCCACCAGCAGAGGGGGCGCCGGATATGAGCAGTTCTTC
CATSRGGAGYEQFF
>TRBJ2-7|.|.|11|TRBV3-1/TRBV3-2
TGTGCCAGCAGCCCTCGGTACGAGCAGTACTTC
CASSPRYEQYF
>TRBJ1-2|TRBD1|.|14|TRBV5-1
TGCGCCAGCAGCCTGATTGACAGGGTGGCGGGCTACACCTTC
CASSLIDRVAGYTF
>TRBJ1-1|.|.|17|TRBV6-6
TGTGCCAGCAGTCGGACTTTGACAGGCTCATGGGACACTGAAGCTTTCTTT
CASSRTLTGSWDTEAFF
>TRBJ2-7|TRBD1|.|14|TRBV5-4
TGTGCCAGCAGCTTGGTTGGACAGGGAAACGAGCAGTACTTC
CASSLVGQGNEQYF
>TRBJ1-1|.|.|15|TRBV7-2
TGTGCCAGCAGCTTAGGGGGACTGGTGAACACTGAAGCTTTCTTT
CASSLGGLVNTEAFF
>TRBJ1-3|.|few|14|TRBV6-2/TRBV6-3
TGTGCCAGCAGTACGGGGTTCTCTGGAAACACCATATATTTT
CASSTGFSGNTIYF
>TRBJ2-3|TRBD2|.|14|TRBV7-3
TGTGCCAGCGCGGGGGCGGGAGGGGGAGATACGCAGTATTTT
CASAGAGGGDTQYF
>TRBJ2-7|TRBD1|.|13|TRBV28
TGTGCCAGCAGGAAGACAGGGGTGGGCGAGCAGTACTTC
CASRKTGVGEQYF
>TRBJ2-1|TRBD2|.|15|TRBV9
TGTGCCAGCAGCGCCCGACTAGCGTCCTACAATGAGCAGTTCTTC
CASSARLASYNEQFF
>TRBJ2-7|.|.|16|TRBV7-8
TGTGCCAGCAGCTTATTGTCAGGCGATAGCTCCTACGAGCAGTACTTC
CASSLLSGDSSYEQYF
>TRBJ1-1|.|.|14|TRBV6-2/TRBV6-3
TGTGCCAGCAGTAGCAGGGACACGGGAACTGAAGCTTTCTTT
CASSSRDTGTEAFF
>TRBJ2-7|.|.|14|TRBV18
TGTGCCAGCTCACCTTCGGGGATCTCCTACGAGCAGTACTTC
CASSPSGISYEQYF
>TRBJ2-7|TRBD2|.|14|TRBV7-9
TGTGCCAGCAGCCCTAAGCGGGGCTCCTACGAGCAGTACTTC
CASSPKRGSYEQYF
>TRBJ2-1|.|.|14|TRBV20-1
TGCAGTGCTAGTTCTAGGGGGGGGCACAATGAGCAGTTCTTC
CSASSRGGHNEQFF
>TRBJ2-1|.|.|14|TRBV28
TGTGCCAGCCGAATATGGACGGGAGCGAATGAGCAGTTCTTC
CASRIWTGANEQFF
>TRBJ1-5|TRBD1|.|16|TRBV19
TGTGCCAGTACGACCGGGACAGGGACGGGCAATCAGCCCCAGCATTTT
CASTTGTGTGNQPQHF
>TRBJ2-7|TRBD2|.|14|TRBV28
TGTGCCAGCAGAATAAGCGGGGAGGGCTACGAGCAGTACTTC
CASRISGEGYEQYF
>TRBJ2-7|.|.|15|TRBV6-5
TGTGCCAGCAGTCCGACTAGTACTAACAAATACGAGCAGTACTTC
CASSPTSTNKYEQYF
>TRBJ2-7|TRBD1|.|15|TRBV2
TGTGCCAGCAGTGAGCCCTCGACAGGGCACTACGAGCAGTACTTC
CASSEPSTGHYEQYF
>TRBJ2-1|TRBD2|.|17|TRBV7-9
TGTGCCAGCAGCTTAGTACTAGCGGGACGTTTGAGGGGTGAGCAGTTCTTC
CASSLVLAGRLRGEQFF
>TRBJ1-2|.|.|13|TRBV6-4
TGTGCCAAAACGCGATTGAGAGGTGATGGCTACACCTTC
CAKTRLRGDGYTF